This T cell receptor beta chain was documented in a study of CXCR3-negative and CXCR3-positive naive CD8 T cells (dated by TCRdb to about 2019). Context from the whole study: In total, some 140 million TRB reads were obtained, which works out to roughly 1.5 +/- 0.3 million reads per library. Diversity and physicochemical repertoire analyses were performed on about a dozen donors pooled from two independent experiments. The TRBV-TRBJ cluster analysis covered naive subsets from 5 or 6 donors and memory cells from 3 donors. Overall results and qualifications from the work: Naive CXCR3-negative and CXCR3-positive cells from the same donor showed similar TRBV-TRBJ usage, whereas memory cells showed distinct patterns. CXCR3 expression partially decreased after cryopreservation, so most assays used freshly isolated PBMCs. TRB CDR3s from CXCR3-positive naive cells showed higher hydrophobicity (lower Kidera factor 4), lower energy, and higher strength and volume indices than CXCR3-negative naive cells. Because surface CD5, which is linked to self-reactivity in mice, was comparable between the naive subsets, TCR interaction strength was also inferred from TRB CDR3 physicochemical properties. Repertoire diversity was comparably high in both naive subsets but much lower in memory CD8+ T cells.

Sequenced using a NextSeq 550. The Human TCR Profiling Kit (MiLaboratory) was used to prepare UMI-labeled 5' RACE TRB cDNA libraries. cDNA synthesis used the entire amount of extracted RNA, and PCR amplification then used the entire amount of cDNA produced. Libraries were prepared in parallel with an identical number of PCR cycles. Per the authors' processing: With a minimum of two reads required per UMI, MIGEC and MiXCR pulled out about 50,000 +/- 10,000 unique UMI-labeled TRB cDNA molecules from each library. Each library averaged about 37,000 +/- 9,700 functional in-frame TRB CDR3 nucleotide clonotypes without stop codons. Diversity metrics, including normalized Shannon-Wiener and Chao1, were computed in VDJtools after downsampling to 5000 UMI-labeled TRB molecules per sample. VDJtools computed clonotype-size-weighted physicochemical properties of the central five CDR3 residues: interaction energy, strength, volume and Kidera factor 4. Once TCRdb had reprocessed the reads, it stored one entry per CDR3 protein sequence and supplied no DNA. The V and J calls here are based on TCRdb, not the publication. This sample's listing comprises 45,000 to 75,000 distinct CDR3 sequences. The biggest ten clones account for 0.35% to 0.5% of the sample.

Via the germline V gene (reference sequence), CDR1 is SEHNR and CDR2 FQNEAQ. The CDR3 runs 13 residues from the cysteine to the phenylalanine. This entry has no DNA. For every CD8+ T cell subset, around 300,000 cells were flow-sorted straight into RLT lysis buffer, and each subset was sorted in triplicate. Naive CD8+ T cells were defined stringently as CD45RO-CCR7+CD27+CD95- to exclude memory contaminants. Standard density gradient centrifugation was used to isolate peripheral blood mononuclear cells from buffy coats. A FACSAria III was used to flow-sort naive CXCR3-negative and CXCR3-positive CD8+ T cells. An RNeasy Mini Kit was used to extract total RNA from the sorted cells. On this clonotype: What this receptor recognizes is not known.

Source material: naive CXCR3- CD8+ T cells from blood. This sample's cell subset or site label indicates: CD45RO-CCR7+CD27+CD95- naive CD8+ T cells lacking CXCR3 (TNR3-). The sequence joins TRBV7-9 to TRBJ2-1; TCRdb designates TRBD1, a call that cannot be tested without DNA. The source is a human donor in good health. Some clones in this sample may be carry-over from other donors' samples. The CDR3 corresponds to CASSSPDGNEQFF. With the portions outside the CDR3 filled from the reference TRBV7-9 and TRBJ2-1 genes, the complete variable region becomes DTGVSQNPRHKITKRGQNVTFRCDPISEHNRLYWYRQTLGQGPEFLTYFQNEAQLEKSRLLSDRFSAERPKGSFSTLEIQRTEQGDSAMYLCASSSPDGNEQFFGPGTRLTVL.